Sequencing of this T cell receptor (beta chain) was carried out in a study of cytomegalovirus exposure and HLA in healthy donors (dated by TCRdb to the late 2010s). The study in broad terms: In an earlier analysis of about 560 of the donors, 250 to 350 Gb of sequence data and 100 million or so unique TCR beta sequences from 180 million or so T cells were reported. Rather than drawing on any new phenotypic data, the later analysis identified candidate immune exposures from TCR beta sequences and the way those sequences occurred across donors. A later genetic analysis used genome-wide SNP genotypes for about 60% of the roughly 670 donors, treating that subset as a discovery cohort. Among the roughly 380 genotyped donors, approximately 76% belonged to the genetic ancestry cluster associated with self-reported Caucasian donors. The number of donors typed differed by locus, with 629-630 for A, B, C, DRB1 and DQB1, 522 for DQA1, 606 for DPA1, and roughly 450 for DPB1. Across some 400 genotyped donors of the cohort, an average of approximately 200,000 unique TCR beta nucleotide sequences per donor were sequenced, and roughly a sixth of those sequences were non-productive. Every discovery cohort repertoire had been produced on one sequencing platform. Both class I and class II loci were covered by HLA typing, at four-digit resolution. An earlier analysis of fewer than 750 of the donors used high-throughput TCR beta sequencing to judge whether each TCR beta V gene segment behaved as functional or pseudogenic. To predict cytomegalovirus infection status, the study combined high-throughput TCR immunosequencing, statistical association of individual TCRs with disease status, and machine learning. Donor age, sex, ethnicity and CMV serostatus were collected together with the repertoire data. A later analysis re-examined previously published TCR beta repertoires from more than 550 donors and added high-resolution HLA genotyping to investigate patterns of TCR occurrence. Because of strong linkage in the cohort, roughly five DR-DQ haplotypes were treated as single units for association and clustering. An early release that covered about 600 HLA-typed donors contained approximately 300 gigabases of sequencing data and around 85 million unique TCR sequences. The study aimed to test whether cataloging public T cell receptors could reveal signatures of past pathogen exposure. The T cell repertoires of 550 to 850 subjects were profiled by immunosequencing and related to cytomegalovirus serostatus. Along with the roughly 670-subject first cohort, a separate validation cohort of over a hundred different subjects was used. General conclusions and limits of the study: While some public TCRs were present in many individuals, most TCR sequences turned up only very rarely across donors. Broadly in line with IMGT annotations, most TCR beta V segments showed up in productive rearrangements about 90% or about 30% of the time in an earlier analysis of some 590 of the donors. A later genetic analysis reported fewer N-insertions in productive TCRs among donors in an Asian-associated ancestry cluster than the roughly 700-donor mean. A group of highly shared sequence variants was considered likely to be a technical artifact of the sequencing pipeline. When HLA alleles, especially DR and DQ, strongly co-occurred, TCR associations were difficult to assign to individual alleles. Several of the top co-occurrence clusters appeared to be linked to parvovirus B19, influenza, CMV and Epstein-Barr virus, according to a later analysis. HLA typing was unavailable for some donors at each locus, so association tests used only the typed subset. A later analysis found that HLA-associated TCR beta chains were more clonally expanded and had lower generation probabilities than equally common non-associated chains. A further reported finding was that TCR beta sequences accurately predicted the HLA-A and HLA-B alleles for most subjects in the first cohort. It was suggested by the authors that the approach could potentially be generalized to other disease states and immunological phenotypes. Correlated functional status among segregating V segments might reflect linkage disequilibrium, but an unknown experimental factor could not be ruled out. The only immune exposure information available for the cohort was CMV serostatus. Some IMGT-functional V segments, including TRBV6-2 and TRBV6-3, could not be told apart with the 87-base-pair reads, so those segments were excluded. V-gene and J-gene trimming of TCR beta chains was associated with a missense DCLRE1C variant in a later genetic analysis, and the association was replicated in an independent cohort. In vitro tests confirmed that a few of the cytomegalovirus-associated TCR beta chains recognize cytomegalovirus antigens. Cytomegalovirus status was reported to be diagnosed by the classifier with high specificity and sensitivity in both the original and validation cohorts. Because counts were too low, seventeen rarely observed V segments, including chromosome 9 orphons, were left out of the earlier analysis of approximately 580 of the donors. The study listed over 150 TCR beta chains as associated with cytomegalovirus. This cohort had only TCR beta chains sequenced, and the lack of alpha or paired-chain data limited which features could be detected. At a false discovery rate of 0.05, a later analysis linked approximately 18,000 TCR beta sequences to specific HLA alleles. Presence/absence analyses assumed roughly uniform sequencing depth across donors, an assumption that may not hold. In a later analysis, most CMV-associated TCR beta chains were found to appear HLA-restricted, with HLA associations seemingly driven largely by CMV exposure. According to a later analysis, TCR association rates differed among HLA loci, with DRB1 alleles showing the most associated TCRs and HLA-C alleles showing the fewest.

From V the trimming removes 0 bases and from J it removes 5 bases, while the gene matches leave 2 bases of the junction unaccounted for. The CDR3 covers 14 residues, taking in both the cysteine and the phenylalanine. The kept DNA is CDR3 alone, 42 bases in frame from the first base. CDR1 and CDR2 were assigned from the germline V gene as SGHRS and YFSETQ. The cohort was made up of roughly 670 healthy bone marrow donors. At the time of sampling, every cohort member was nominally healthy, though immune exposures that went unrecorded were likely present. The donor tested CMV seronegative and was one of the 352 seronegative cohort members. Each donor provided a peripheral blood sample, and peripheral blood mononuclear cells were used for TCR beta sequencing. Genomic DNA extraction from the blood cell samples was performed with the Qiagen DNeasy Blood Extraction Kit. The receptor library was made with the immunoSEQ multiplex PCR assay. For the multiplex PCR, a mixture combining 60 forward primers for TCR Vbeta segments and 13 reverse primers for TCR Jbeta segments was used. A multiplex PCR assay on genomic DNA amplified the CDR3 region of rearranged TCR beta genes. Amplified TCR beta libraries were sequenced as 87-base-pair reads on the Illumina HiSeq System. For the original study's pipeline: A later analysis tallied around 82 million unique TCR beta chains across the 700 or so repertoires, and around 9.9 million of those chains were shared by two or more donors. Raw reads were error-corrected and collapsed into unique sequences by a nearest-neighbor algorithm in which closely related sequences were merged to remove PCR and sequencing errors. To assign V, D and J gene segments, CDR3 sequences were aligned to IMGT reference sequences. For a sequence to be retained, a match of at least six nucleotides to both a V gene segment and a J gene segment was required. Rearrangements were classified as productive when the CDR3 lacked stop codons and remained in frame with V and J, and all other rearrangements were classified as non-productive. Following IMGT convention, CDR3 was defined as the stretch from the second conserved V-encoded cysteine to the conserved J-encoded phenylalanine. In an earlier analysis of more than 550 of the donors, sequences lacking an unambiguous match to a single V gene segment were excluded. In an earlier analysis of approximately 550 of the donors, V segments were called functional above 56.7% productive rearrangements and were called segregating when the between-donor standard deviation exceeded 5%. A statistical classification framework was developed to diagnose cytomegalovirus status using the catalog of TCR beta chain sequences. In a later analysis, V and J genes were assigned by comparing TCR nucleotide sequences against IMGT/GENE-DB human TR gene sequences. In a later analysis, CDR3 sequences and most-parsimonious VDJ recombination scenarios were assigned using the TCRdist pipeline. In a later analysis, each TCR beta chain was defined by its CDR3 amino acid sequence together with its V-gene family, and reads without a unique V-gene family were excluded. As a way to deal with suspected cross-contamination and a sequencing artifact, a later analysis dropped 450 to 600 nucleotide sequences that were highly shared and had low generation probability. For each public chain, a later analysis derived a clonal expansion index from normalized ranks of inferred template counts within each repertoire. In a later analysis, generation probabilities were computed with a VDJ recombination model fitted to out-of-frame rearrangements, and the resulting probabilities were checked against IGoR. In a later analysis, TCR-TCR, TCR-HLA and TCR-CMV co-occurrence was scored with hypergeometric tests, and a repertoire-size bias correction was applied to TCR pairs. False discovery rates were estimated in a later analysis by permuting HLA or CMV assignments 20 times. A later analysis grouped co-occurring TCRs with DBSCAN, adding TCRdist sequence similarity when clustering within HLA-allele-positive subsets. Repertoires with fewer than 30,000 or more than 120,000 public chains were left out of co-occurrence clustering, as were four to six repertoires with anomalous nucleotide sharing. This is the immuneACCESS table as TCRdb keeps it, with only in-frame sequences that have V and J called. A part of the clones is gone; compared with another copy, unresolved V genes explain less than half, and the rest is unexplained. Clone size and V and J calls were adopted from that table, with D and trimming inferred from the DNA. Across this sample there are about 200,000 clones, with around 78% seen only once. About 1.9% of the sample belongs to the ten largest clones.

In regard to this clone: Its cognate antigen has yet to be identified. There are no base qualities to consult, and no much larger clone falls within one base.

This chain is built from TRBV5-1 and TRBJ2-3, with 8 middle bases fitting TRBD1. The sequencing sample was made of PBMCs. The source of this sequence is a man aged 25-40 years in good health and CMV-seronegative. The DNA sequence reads TGCGCCAGCAGCTTGGGGGGACAGGTAGATACGCAGTATTTT. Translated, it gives CASSLGGQVDTQYF.